This T cell receptor beta chain was sequenced during a study of cytomegalovirus exposure and HLA in healthy donors. On the study more broadly: The Caucasian-associated ancestry cluster held around 81% of 398 genotyped donors. Study-level results: Later on, a genetic analysis was performed. It linked a missense variant in DCLRE1C with V- and J-gene trimming of TCR beta. Roughly even sequencing depth across donors was the assumption behind the presence/absence analyses.

In the case of this clone: Its antigen is undetermined.

The J segment lost 4 bases and the V segment lost 4 bases, leaving 0 bases of the junction unmatched. The CDR3 covers 12 residues. In germline, CDR1 is SNHLY, CDR2 FYNNEI. PCR amplification relied on 60 Vbeta primers (plus 13 Jbeta primers). TCRdb's table, derived via immunoSEQ multiplex PCR, lists solely in-frame clones and lacks some. This table lists about 140,000 clones. Specimen: PBMCs. This clonotype was sampled from a woman aged 18-29 years in good health and CMV-seronegative. This chain uses TRBV2 with TRBJ1-1, with 7 bases lining up with TRBD1. The CDR3 sequence is CASSGDSTEAFF. The CDR3 DNA reads as TGTGCCAGCAGTGGGGACAGCACTGAAGCTTTCTTT.